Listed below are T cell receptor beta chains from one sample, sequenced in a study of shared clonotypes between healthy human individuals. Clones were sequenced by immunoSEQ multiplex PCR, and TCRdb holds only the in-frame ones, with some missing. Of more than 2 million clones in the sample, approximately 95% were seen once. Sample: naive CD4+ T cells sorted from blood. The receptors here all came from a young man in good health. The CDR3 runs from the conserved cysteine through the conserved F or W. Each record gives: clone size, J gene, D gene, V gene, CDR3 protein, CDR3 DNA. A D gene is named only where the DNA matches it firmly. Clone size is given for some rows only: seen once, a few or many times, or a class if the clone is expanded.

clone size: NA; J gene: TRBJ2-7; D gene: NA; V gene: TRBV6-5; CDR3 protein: CASSYSDWPSEQYF; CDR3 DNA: TGTGCCAGCAGTTACTCGGACTGGCCCTCCGAGCAGTACTTC
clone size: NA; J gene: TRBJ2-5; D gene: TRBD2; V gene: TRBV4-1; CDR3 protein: CASSQDKVASGQETQYF; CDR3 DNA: TGCGCCAGCAGCCAAGATAAGGTGGCTAGCGGGCAAGAGACCCAGTACTTC
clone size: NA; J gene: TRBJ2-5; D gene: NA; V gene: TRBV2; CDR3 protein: CASSNDWQETQYF; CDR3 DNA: TGTGCCAGCAGTAACGACTGGCAAGAGACCCAGTACTTC
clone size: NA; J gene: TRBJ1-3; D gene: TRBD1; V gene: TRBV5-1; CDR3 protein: CASSLEAMTGTGNTIYF; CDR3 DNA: TGCGCCAGCAGCTTGGAAGCCATGACAGGGACTGGAAACACCATATATTTT
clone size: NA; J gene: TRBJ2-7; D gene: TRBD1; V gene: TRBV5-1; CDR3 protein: CASSGQGGVYEQYF; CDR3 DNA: TGCGCCAGCAGTGGACAGGGGGGAGTTTACGAGCAGTACTTC
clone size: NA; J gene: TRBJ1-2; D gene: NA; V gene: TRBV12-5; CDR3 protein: CASGPGGGNYGYTF; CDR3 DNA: TGTGCTAGTGGTCCGGGCGGTGGGAACTATGGCTACACCTTC
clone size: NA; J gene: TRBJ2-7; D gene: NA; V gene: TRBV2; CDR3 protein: CASSEQQGSYEQYF; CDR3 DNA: TGTGCCAGCAGTGAACAACAGGGCTCCTACGAGCAGTACTTC
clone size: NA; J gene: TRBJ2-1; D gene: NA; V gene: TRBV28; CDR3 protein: CASSLAGPREQFF; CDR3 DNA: TGTGCCAGCAGTTTAGCAGGGCCAAGAGAGCAGTTCTTC
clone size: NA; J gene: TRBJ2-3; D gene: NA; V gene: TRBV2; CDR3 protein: CASSGGPLGTQYF; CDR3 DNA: TGTGCCAGCAGTGGAGGGCCTCTAGGGACGCAGTATTTT
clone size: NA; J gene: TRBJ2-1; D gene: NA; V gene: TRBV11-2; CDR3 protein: CASSPGGPDNEQFF; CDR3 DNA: TGTGCCAGCAGCCCCGGGGGGCCCGATAATGAGCAGTTCTTC
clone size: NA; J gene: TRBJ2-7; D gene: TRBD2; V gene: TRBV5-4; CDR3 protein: CASSFGREGYEQYF; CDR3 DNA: TGTGCCAGCAGCTTCGGGAGGGAGGGTTACGAGCAGTACTTC
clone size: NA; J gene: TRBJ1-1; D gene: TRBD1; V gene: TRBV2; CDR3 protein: CASSFKQGLGTEAFF; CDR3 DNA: TGTGCCAGCAGTTTCAAACAGGGGTTGGGTACTGAAGCTTTCTTT
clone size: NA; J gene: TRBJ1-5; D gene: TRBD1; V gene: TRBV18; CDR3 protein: CASSPPARGKEDSNQPQHF; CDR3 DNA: TGTGCCAGCTCACCACCGGCCAGGGGGAAAGAGGATAGCAATCAGCCCCAGCATTTT
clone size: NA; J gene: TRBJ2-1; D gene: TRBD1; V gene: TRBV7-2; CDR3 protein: CASSKTGSGYNEQFF; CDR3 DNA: TGTGCCAGCAGCAAGACAGGGTCTGGCTACAATGAGCAGTTCTTC
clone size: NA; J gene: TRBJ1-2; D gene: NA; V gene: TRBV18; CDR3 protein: CASSPQVPTGYTF; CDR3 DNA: TGTGCCAGCTCACCTCAGGTGCCGACGGGCTACACCTTC
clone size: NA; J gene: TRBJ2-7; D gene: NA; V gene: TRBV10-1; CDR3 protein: CASSRTDYEQYF; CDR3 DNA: TGCGCCAGCAGTCGGACAGACTACGAGCAGTACTTC
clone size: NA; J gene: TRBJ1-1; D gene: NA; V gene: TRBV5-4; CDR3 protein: CASSREGFVGTEAFF; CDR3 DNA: TGTGCCAGCAGCCGGGAGGGGTTTGTGGGCACTGAAGCTTTCTTT
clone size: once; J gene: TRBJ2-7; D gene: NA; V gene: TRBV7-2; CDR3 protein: CASSPRTDGSYEQYF; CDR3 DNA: TGTGCCAGCAGCCCTAGGACAGACGGGTCCTACGAGCAGTACTTC
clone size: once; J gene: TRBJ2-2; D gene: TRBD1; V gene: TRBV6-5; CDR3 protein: CASSGQAVNTGELFF; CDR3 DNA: TGTGCCAGCAGTGGACAGGCCGTGAACACCGGGGAGCTGTTTTTT
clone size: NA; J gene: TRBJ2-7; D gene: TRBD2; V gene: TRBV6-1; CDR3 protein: CASSEGWTSGLPRSYEQYF; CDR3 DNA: TGTGCCAGCAGTGAAGGATGGACTAGCGGACTCCCCAGGTCCTACGAGCAGTACTTC
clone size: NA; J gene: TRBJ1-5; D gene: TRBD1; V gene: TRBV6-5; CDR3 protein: CASTQSGGDQPQHF; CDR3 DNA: TGTGCCAGCACCCAATCAGGGGGAGATCAGCCCCAGCATTTT
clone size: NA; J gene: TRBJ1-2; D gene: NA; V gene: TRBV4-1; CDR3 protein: CASSQDNSAGANYGYTF; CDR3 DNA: TGCGCCAGCAGCCAAGATAACTCCGCAGGGGCTAACTATGGCTACACCTTC
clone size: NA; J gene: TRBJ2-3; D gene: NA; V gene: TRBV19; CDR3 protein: CASSGLGAGSTDTQYF; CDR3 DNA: TGTGCCAGTAGTGGCCTGGGGGCGGGGAGCACAGATACGCAGTATTTT
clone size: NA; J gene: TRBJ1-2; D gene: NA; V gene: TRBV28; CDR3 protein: CASSSRQKGGYTF; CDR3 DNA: TGTGCCAGCAGTTCGCGACAGAAGGGCGGCTACACCTTC
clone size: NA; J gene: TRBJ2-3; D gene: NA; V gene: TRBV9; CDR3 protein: CASSLEGTDTQYF; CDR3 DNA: TGTGCCAGCAGCCTAGAGGGCACAGATACGCAGTATTTT
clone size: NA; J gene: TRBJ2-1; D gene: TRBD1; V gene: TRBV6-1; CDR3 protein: CASGGDRGQFF; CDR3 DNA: TGTGCCAGCGGAGGGGACAGGGGGCAGTTCTTC
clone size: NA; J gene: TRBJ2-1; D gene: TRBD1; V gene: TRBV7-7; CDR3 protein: CASSSGTGSWNEQFF; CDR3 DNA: TGTGCTAGCAGCTCAGGGACAGGGTCGTGGAATGAGCAGTTCTTC
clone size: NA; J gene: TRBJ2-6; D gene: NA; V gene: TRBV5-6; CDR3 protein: CASSLVSGFWEGANVLTF; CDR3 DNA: TGTGCCAGCAGCTTGGTGTCCGGGTTTTGGGAGGGGGCCAACGTCCTGACTTTC
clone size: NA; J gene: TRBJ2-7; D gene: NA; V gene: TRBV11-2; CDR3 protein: CASSPDYLYEQYF; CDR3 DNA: TGTGCCAGCAGCCCAGACTACCTCTACGAGCAGTACTTC
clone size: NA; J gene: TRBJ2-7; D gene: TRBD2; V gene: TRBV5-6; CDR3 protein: CASSLTSGRHHYEQYF; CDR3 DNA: TGTGCCAGCAGCCTGACTAGCGGGAGGCATCACTACGAGCAGTACTTC
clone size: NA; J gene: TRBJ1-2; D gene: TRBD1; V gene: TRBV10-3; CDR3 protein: CAISETGGEYGYTF; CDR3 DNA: TGTGCCATCAGTGAAACAGGGGGCGAGTATGGCTACACCTTC
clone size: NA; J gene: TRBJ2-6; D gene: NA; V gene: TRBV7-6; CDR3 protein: CASSLRRGGPGANVLTF; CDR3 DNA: TGTGCCAGCAGCTTACGCCGAGGCGGTCCTGGGGCCAACGTCCTGACTTTC
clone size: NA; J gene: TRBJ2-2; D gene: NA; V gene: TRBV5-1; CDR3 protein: CASSPLLLQNTGELFF; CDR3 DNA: TGCGCCAGCAGCCCGTTACTGCTACAGAACACCGGGGAGCTGTTTTTT
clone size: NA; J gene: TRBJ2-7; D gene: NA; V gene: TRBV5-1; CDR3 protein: CASSLDRISSYEQYF; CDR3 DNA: TGCGCCAGCAGCTTGGACAGGATTAGCTCCTACGAGCAGTACTTC
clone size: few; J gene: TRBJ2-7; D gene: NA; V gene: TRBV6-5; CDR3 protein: CASSRGSGEDEQYF; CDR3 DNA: TGTGCCAGCAGTCGGGGCAGCGGTGAGGACGAGCAGTACTTC
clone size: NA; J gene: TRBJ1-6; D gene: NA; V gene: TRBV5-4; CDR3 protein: CASSFGSVDSPLHF; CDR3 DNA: TGTGCCAGCAGCTTTGGATCTGTGGATTCACCCCTCCACTTT
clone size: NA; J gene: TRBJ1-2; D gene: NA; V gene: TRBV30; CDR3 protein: CAWTENYGYTF; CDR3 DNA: TGTGCCTGGACCGAGAATTATGGCTACACCTTC
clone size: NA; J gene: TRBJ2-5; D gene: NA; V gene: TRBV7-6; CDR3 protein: CASSLGVGGTVQETQYF; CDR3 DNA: TGTGCCAGCAGCTTAGGGGTAGGGGGGACTGTTCAAGAGACCCAGTACTTC
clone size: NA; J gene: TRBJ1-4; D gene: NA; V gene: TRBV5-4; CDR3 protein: CASSSQVGSEKLFF; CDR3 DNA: TGTGCCAGCAGCTCCCAGGTTGGGAGTGAAAAACTGTTTTTT
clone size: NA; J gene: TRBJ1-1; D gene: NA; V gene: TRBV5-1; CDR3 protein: CASSLQGSNTEAFF; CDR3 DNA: TGCGCCAGCAGCTTGCAGGGCTCGAACACTGAAGCTTTCTTT
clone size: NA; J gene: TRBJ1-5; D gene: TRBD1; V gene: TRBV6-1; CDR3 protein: CASSDLGQGLYSNQPQHF; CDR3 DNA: TGTGCCAGCAGTGACTTGGGACAGGGACTTTATAGCAATCAGCCCCAGCATTTT
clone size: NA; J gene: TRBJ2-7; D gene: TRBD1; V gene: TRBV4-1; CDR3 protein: CASSSDRGAESSYEQYF; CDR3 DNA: TGCGCCAGCAGCTCGGACAGGGGTGCGGAGAGCTCCTACGAGCAGTACTTC
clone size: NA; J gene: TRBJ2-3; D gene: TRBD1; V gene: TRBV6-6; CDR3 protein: CASSFGTGGDTQYF; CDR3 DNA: TGTGCCAGCAGTTTCGGGACAGGGGGGGATACGCAGTATTTT
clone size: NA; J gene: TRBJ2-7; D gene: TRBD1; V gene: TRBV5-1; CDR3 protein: CASSLAGTGSYEQYF; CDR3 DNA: TGCGCCAGCAGCTTGGCGGGGACAGGGTCATACGAGCAGTACTTC
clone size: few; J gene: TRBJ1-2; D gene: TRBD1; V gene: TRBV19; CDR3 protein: CASSMGTANYGYTF; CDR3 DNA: TGTGCCAGTAGTATGGGGACAGCTAACTATGGCTACACCTTC